The sample holds a few counts of the clone carrying this TCR beta chain. TCRdb redid the calling of the 5' RACE reads with MiXCR, one entry per CDR3 protein. The sample includes about 210,000 distinct CDR3 sequences, around 10% of them seen just once. The data were taken from a study of identical twins. Trimming left V 7 bases short and J 3 bases short, with 16 bases between. The CDR3 has 14 residues. Germline V gene sequence: CDR1 SGHDT, CDR2 YYEEEE. The sample consisted of memory (CD45RO+) T cells sorted from blood. The clonotype originates from a young woman in good health. The rearrangement links TRBV5-6 to TRBJ1-1; no reliable D call. The CDR3 loop reads CASSPGVSDTEAFF. The CDR3 DNA reads as TGTGCCAGCTCCCCCGGGGTGAGCGACACTGAAGCTTTCTTT.